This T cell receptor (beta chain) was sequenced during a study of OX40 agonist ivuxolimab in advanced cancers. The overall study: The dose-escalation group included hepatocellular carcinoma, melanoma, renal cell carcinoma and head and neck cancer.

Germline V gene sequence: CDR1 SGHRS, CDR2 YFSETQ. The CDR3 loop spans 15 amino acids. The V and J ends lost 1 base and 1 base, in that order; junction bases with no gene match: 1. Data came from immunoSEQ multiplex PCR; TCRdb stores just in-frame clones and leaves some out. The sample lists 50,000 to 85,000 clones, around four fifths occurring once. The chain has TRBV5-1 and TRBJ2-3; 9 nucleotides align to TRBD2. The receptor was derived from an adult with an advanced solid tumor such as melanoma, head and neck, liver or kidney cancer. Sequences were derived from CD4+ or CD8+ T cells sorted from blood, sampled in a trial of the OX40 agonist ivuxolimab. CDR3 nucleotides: TGCGCCAGCAGCTTGCGACTAGCGGGCACAGATACGCAGTATTTT. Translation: CASSLRLAGTDTQYF.